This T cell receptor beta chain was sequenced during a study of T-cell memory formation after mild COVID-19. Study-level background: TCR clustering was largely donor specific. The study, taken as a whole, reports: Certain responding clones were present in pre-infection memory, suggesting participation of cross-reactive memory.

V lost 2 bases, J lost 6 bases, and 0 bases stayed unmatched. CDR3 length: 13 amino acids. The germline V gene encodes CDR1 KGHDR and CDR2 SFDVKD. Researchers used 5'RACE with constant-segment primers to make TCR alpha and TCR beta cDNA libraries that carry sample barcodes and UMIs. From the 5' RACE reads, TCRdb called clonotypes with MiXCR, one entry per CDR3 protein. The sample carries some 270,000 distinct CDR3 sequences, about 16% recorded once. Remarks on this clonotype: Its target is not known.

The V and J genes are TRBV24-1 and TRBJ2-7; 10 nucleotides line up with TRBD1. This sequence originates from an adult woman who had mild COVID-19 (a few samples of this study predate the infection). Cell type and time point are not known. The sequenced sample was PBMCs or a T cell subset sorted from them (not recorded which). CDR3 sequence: CATSDWDRGEQYF. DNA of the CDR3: TGTGCCACCAGTGATTGGGACAGGGGCGAGCAGTACTTC.